The rows below give T cell receptor beta chains drawn from one sample of a study of cytomegalovirus exposure and HLA in healthy donors. Produced via immunoSEQ multiplex PCR; TCRdb's table is partial and in-frame only. The profile shows around 150,000 clones, 65% to 85% of them singletons. What was sequenced was PBMCs. The receptors come from a middle-aged man in good health and CMV-seropositive. CDR3s include the opening cysteine and the closing phenylalanine or tryptophan. The D gene is left open where the match is weak. Some rows mark clone size as missing; the rest say once, few, many or name a class of expanded clone.

d_call	v_call	j_call	clone_size	cdr3_nt	cdr3_aa
.	TRBV11-2	TRBJ2-1	few	TGTGCCAGCAGCCCTCCTGGGGGGAGCTCCTACAATGAGCAGTTCTTC	CASSPPGGSSYNEQFF
.	TRBV6-4	TRBJ2-3	.	TGTGCCAGCAGCCCGGGGGAGCACAGCACAGATACGCAGTATTTT	CASSPGEHSTDTQYF
.	TRBV6-1	TRBJ1-2	few	TGTGCCAGCAGTGAGGCTTTGTCTTGGGACCCCAGGGGATATGGCTACACCTTC	CASSEALSWDPRGYGYTF
.	TRBV7-8	TRBJ2-7	.	TGTGCCAGCAGTTACAGGGGGGGGTTCACCTACGAGCAGTACTTC	CASSYRGGFTYEQYF
TRBD2	TRBV2	TRBJ2-7	.	TGTGCCAGCAGCCTGACTAGCGGGGGCCATTACTCCTACGAGCAGTACTTC	CASSLTSGGHYSYEQYF
.	TRBV11-2	TRBJ1-6	.	TGTGCCAGCAGCTTACAGCGGGGTTCACCCCTCCACTTT	CASSLQRGSPLHF
TRBD1	TRBV7-9	TRBJ2-1	.	TGTGCCAGCAGCTTACCGGGACAGGGGGCCAATGAGCAGTTCTTC	CASSLPGQGANEQFF
TRBD1	TRBV30	TRBJ2-7	.	TGTGCCTGGAGTGAGGGGACAGGGGGCCACGAGCAGTACTTC	CAWSEGTGGHEQYF
TRBD2	TRBV11-2	TRBJ2-1	.	TGTGCCAGCAGCTTATTTGGGGGGGGCAATGAGCAGTTCTTC	CASSLFGGGNEQFF
.	TRBV7-9	TRBJ1-6	.	TGTTCCAGCAGCCATGCAGGAGGTAATTCACCCCTCCACTTT	CSSSHAGGNSPLHF
TRBD1	TRBV5-1	TRBJ1-4	.	TGCGCCAGCAGCTTAGGACAGGAACGCGAAAAACTGTTTTTT	CASSLGQEREKLFF
.	TRBV27	TRBJ1-5	.	TGTGCCAGCAGTCCCCTGCGCCGCCGCGGGCAGCCCCAGCATTTT	CASSPLRRRGQPQHF
TRBD2	TRBV4-3	TRBJ2-1	.	TGCGCCAGCAGCCCCGGACTAGCGGGGCGGTATGAGCAGTTCTTC	CASSPGLAGRYEQFF
TRBD1	TRBV5-1	TRBJ1-5	.	TGCGCCAGCAGCCCGGGGGACAGGTTCAATCAGCCCCAGCATTTT	CASSPGDRFNQPQHF
.	TRBV7-9	TRBJ1-5	few	TGTGCCAGCAGCTCTTCAGGGGTAAGCAATCAGCCCCAGCATTTT	CASSSSGVSNQPQHF
TRBD1	TRBV6-5	TRBJ1-4	.	TGTGCCAGCAGGGGGACAGCTAATGAAAAACTGTTTTTT	CASRGTANEKLFF
.	TRBV4-2	TRBJ1-1	.	TGTGCCAGCAGCCAAGAGGCGGCGGACAGGAACACTGAAGCTTTCTTT	CASSQEAADRNTEAFF
.	TRBV30	TRBJ1-3	.	TGTGGTCTCGACGGGGTTACTGGAAACACCATATATTTT	CGLDGVTGNTIYF
.	TRBV19	TRBJ1-5	.	TGTGCCAGTAGTTACGGGGGTAATCAGCCCCAGCATTTT	CASSYGGNQPQHF
.	TRBV7-9	TRBJ1-2	.	TGTGCCAGCAGCCCGGACACCTCTAACTATGGCTACACCTTC	CASSPDTSNYGYTF
.	TRBV7-9	TRBJ1-2	.	TGTGCCAGCAATCCCACTTCGGATGGCTACACCTTC	CASNPTSDGYTF
.	TRBV11-2	TRBJ1-2	.	TGTGCCAGCAGCTTAGGCCAGGGATTTTTTGGCTACACCTTC	CASSLGQGFFGYTF
TRBD1	TRBV7-2	TRBJ2-5	.	TGTGCCAGCAAGCCAGGGGGCCAAGAGACCCAGTACTTC	CASKPGGQETQYF
.	TRBV15	TRBJ1-3	few	TGTGCCACCAGTCCCACTAGGAGGGGTGGAAACACCATATATTTT	CATSPTRRGGNTIYF
.	TRBV6-1	TRBJ2-4	.	TGTGCCAGCAGTGAGTACAGGGTGGACATTCAGTACTTC	CASSEYRVDIQYF
.	TRBV6-5	TRBJ2-5	.	TGTGCCAGCACCAAAAGGTCTGGGCCCCCACAGTACTTC	CASTKRSGPPQYF